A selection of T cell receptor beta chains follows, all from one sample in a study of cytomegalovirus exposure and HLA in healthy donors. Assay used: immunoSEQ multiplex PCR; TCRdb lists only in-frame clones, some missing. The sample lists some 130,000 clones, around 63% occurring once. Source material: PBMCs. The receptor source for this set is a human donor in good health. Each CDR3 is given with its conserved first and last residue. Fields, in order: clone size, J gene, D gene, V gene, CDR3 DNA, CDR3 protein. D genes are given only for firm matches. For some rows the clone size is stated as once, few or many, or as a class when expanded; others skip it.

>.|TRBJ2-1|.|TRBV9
TGTGCCAGCAGCCCGTCAGGCGCGAGCTCCTACAATGAGCAGTTCTTC
CASSPSGASSYNEQFF
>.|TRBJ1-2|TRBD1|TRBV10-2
TGCGCCAGCACCCCCGGGACAGAGAATGGCTACACCTTC
CASTPGTENGYTF
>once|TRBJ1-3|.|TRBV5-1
TGCGCCAGCAGCTCACAGGGCGTGGGGGGAAACACCATATATTTT
CASSSQGVGGNTIYF
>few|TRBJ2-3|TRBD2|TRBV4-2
TGTGCCAGCAGCCAAGAGACAGCGGGAGTAACAGATACGCAGTATTTT
CASSQETAGVTDTQYF
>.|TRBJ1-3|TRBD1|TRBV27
TGTGCCAGCAGCCCGGGACAGGGTGCGTGGGACACCATATATTTT
CASSPGQGAWDTIYF
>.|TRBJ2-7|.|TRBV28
TGTGCCAGCAGGCCTGGGGCGGGACTTTACGAGCAGTACTTC
CASRPGAGLYEQYF
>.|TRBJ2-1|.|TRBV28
TGTGCCAGCAGTTTACCACCTTCTAGGAGTAGATGGAATGAGCAGTTCTTC
CASSLPPSRSRWNEQFF
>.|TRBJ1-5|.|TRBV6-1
TGTGCCAGCAGTCAATTACAGGAGCCCCAGCATTTT
CASSQLQEPQHF
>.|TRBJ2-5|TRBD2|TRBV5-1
TGCGCCAGCAGCTCAGCCGCGGGGGGTGAGACCCAGTACTTC
CASSSAAGGETQYF
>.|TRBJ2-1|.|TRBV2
TGTGCCAGCAGTGAGGGCGGGAAATGGGCTGAGCAGTTCTTC
CASSEGGKWAEQFF
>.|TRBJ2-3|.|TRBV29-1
TGCAGCGCCGATATTGGGACTCACACAGATACGCAGTATTTT
CSADIGTHTDTQYF
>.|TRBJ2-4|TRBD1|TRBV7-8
TGTGCCACAGGACAGGGGGAGATCATTCAGTACTTC
CATGQGEIIQYF
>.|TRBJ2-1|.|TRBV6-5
TGTGCCAGCAGCGAGGTGAGCTCCTACAATGAGCAGTTCTTC
CASSEVSSYNEQFF
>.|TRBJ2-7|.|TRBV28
TGTGCCAGCAGTTTGGGACTGGCGGGAACCTCCTACGAGCAGTACTTC
CASSLGLAGTSYEQYF
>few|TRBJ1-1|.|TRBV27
TGTGCCAGCAGTTTAATGGGGGGGAACACTGAAGCTTTCTTT
CASSLMGGNTEAFF
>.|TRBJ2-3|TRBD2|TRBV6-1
TGTGCCAGCCTAGCGGGAGGGATCACAGATACGCAGTATTTT
CASLAGGITDTQYF
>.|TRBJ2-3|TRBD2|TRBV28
TGTGCCAGCAGCTTGCCGGGACTAGCGGAGGCTAGCACAGATACGCAGTATTTT
CASSLPGLAEASTDTQYF
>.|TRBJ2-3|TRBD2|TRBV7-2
TGTGCCAGCAGCATCACTTCTTCGACTAGCGGGGTCCCAGATACGCAGTATTTT
CASSITSSTSGVPDTQYF
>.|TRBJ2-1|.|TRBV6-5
TGTGCCAGCAGTTTACTAGTCGACAATGAGCAGTTCTTC
CASSLLVDNEQFF
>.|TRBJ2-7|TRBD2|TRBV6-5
TGTGCCAGCAGCTCACGGGCTAGCGGCATCTACGAGCAGTACTTC
CASSSRASGIYEQYF
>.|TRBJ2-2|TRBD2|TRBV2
TGTGCCAGCAGGGGACTAGCGACCGGGGAGCTGTTTTTT
CASRGLATGELFF
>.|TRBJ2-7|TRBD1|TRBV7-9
TGTGCCAGCAGCTTAGCGGTTGGGACAGGCTACGAGCAGTACTTC
CASSLAVGTGYEQYF
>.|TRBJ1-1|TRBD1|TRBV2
TGTGCCAGCCTATTACAGGGGCGGTCTGAAGCTTTCTTT
CASLLQGRSEAFF
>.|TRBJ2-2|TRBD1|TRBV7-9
TGTGCCAGCAGGACCGGGACAGGGGTCACCGGGGAGCTGTTTTTT
CASRTGTGVTGELFF
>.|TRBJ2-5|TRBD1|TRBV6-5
TGTGCCAGCAGTTACTGGGGACAGGGGCAAGAGACCCAGTACTTC
CASSYWGQGQETQYF
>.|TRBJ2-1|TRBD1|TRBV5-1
TGCGCCAGCAGCGGTCATGGTGGGGACAGCTACAATGAGCAGTTCTTC
CASSGHGGDSYNEQFF
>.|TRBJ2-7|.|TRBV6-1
TGTGCCAGCAGTGGAGGCCCGGAGCAGTACTTC
CASSGGPEQYF
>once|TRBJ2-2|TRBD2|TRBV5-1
TGCGCCAGCTTGTCGACTAGCGGGAGTTCGGGCACCGGGGAGCTGTTTTTT
CASLSTSGSSGTGELFF
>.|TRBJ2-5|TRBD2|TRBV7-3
TGTGCCAGCAGCCGCGCTAGCGGGAGGGGAGAGACCCAGTACTTC
CASSRASGRGETQYF
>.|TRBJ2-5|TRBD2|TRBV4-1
TGCGCCAGCAGCCGGTCATCGAGCGGGATCTCCCAAGAGACCCAGTACTTC
CASSRSSSGISQETQYF
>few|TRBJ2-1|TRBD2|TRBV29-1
TGCAGCGTTTGGGCTAGCGGGAGAAGAAGTGATGAGCAGTTCTTC
CSVWASGRRSDEQFF
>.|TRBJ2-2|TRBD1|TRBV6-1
TGTGCCAGCAGTGAATTGGACAGGGGCACCGGGGAGCTGTTTTTT
CASSELDRGTGELFF
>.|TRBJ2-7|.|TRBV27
TGTGCCAGCAGACCGGACACGTCCTACGAGCAGTACTTC
CASRPDTSYEQYF
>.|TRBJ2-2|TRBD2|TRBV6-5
TGTGCCAGCTGCCTAGCGGGAGCGGCCGGGGAGCTGTTTTTT
CASCLAGAAGELFF
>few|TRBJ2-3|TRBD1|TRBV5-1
TGCGCCAGCAGCTCGGGACAGGGGCATGAAGATACGCAGTATTTT
CASSSGQGHEDTQYF
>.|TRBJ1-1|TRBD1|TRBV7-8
TGTGCCAGCAGGGGACAGGGGTACACTGAAGCTTTCTTT
CASRGQGYTEAFF
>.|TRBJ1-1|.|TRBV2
TGTGCCAGCAGTGAAGCGGGTCAGGGCCTCAACACTGAAGCTTTCTTT
CASSEAGQGLNTEAFF
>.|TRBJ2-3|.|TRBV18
TGTGCCAGCTCGCACGAGGGGGTAAGGACAGATACGCAGTATTTT
CASSHEGVRTDTQYF
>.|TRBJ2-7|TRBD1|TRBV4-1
TGCGCCAGCAGCCCGGGACAGGACTTCTCCTACGAGCAGTACTTC
CASSPGQDFSYEQYF
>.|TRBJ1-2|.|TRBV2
TGTGCCAGCAGTGCCAACCGGGGGGGCTATGGCTACACCTTC
CASSANRGGYGYTF
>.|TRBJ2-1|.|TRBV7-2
TGTGCCAGCAGCTTAGAAGGGGGTAAAGGGGATGAGCAGTTCTTC
CASSLEGGKGDEQFF
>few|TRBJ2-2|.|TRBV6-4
TGTGCCAGCAGTGATAGTCTAGCAAAGGGTACCGGGGAGCTGTTTTTT
CASSDSLAKGTGELFF
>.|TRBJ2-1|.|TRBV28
TGTGCCAGCAGCCTCAGTAGCGGAGCCTACAATGAGCAGTTCTTC
CASSLSSGAYNEQFF
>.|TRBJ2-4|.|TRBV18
TGTGCCAGCTCACCACTTCCTCGGGCCAGGGGAAAAGACATTCAGTACTTC
CASSPLPRARGKDIQYF
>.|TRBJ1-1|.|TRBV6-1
TGTGCCAGCGAAATAGTGAACACTGAAGCTTTCTTT
CASEIVNTEAFF
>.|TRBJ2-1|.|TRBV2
TGTGCCAGCAGTGTCGGCGGAGCCTACAATGAGCAGTTCTTC
CASSVGGAYNEQFF